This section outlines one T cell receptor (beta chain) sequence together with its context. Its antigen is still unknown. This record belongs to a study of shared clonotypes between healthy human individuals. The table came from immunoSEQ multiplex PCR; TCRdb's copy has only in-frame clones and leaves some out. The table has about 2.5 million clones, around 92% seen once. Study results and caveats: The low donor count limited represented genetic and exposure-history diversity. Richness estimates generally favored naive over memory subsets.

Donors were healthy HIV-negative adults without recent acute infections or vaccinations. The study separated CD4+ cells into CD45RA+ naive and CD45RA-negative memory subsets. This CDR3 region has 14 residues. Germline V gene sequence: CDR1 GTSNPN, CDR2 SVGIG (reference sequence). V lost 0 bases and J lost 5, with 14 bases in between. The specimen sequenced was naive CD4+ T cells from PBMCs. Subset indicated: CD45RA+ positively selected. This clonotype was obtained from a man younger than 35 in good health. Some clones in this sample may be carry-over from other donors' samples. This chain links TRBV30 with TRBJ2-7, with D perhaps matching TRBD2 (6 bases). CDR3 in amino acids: CAWSVRRGGDEQYF. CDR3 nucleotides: TGTGCCTGGAGTGTTAGGAGGGGAGGAGACGAGCAGTACTTC.